This T cell receptor (beta chain) was captured by sequencing in a study of shared clonotypes between healthy human individuals. Study outcomes and limitations: Sequencing depth was a factor that was expected to affect clonotype sharing among donors. Having only a few donors restricted how much genetic and exposure-history diversity was captured.

Regarding this clone: Its antigen is not known.

Trimming took 1 base from V and 8 from J; bases not matched to a gene: 8. Germline CDR1 reads ENHRY; CDR2 reads SYGVKD. The CDR3 consists of 15 residues. Using immunoSEQ multiplex PCR, the repertoire was profiled, and TCRdb retains in-frame clones only, with some absent. The sample carries over 400,000 clones, 70% to 85% recorded once. The TCR was taken from a woman aged 40 to 50 in good health. Some clones in this sample may be carry-over from other donors' samples. V usage is TRBV10-3 and J usage is TRBJ1-2, with 9 nucleotides matching TRBD1. Specimen: PBMCs. The CDR3 reads CAISEFRDRVSGYTF. The CDR3 DNA reads TGTGCCATCAGTGAGTTCCGGGACAGGGTTTCGGGCTACACCTTC.